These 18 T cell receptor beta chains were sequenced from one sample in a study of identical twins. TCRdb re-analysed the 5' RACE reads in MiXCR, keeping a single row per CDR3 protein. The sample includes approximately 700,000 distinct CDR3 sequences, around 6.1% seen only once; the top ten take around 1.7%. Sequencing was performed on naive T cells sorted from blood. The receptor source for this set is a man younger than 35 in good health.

The CDR3 bases are TGTGCCAGCAGCCATGGACTAGCTAGTTACGAGCAGTACGTC. It encodes CASSHGLASYEQYV. This sequence joins TRBV5-5 and TRBJ2-7, with 8 nucleotides matching TRBD2. J gave up 4 bases and V 4 bases, and 7 bases lay outside the gene matches. CDR3 length: 14 residues. Germline values: CDR1 SGHKS, CDR2 YYEKEE (reference sequence).

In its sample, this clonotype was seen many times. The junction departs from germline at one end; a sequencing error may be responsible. The CDR3 nucleotides read TGCGCCAGCAGCCGACGTTACAATGAGCAGTTCTTC. As protein: CASSRRYNEQFF. The genes are TRBV12-3 or TRBV12-4 and TRBJ2-1; D not certain. The CDR3 contains 12 residues.

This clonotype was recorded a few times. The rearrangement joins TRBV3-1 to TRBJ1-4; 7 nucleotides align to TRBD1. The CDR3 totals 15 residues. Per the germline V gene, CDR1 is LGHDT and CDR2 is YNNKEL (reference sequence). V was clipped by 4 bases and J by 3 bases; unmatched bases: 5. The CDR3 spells CASSLRQGANEKLFF. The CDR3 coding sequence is TGTGCCAGCAGCCTCCGACAGGGCGCTAATGAAAAACTGTTTTTT.

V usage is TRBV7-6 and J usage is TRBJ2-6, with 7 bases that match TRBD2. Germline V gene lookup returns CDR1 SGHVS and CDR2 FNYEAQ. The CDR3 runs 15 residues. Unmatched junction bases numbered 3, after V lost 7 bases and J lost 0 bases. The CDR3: CASNRGGSGANVLTF. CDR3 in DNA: TGTGCCAGCAACCGCGGGGGCTCTGGGGCCAACGTCCTGACTTTC.

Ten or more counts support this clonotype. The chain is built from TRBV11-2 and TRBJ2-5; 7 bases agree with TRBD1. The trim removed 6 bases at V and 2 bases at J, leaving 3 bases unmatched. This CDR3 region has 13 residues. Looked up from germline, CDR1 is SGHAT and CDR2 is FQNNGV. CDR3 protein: CASRGQIQETQYF. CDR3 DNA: TGTGCCAGCAGGGGACAGATACAAGAGACCCAGTACTTC. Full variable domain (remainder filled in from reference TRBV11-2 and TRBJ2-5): EAGVAQSPRYKIIEKRQSVAFWCNPISGHATLYWYQQILGQGPKLLIQFQNNGVVDDSQLPKDRFSAERLKGVDSTLKIQPAKLEDSAVYLCASRGQIQETQYFGPGTRLLVL.

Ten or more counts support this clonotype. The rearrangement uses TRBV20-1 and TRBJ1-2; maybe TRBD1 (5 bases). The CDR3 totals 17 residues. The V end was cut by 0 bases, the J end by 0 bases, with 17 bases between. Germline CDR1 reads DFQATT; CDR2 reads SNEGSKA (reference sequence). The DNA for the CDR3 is TGCAGTGCTAGAGATCGGCCTCGGGGGATAGCTAACTATGGCTACACCTTC. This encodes CSARDRPRGIANYGYTF.

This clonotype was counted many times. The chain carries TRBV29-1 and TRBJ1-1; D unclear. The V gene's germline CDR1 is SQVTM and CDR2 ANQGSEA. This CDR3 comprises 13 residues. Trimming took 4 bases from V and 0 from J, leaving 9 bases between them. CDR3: CSVGPRLNTEAFF. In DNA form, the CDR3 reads TGCAGCGTTGGGCCTCGATTGAACACTGAAGCTTTCTTT.

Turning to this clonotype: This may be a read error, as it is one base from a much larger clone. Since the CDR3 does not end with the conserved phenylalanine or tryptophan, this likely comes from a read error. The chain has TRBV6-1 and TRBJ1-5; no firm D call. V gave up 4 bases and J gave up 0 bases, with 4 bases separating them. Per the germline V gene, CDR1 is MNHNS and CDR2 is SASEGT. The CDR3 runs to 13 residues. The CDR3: CASSVYSNQPQHY. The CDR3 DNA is TGTGCCAGCAGTGTGTATAGCAATCAGCCCCAGCATTAT.

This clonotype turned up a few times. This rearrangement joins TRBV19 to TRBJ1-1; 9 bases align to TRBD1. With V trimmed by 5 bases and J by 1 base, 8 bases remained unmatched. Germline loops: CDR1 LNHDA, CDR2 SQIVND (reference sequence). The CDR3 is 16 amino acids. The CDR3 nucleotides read TGTGCCAGTAGTCCCGGACAGGGGCGTCAGAACACTGAAGCTTTCTTT. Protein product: CASSPGQGRQNTEAFF.

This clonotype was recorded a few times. DNA for the CDR3: TGCGCCAGCAGCCAAGGGGGGACACAAGATACGCAGTATTTT. Its translation: CASSQGGTQDTQYF. The V and J genes are TRBV4-1 and TRBJ2-3; TRBD1 might be the D (6 bases). Germline V gene lookup returns CDR1 MGHRA and CDR2 YSYEKL. Trimming pared 1 base from V and 5 bases from J, leaving 10 bases between. CDR3 length: 14 residues.

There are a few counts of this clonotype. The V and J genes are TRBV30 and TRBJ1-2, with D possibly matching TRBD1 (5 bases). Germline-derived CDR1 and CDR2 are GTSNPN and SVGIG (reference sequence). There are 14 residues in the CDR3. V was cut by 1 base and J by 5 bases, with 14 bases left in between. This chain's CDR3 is CAWSGGFLGYGYTF. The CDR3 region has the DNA TGTGCCTGGAGTGGGGGGTTCCTCGGTTATGGCTACACCTTC.

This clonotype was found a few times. The CDR3 sequence: CASSVVGQINEQFF. For the CDR3, the DNA is TGTGCCAGCAGCGTAGTGGGACAGATAAATGAGCAGTTCTTC. The J gene is TRBJ2-1, the V gene TRBV9, with 7 bases that match TRBD1. Losses at the gene ends were 0 bases for V and 7 bases for J; bases not matched to a gene: 4. Germline-derived CDR1 and CDR2 are SGDLS and YYNGEE. The CDR3 sequence is 14 residues long. The variable domain in full, completed from reference TRBV9 and TRBJ2-1, reads DSGVTQTPKHLITATGQRVTLRCSPRSGDLSVYWYQQSLDQGLQFLIQYYNGEERAKGNILERFSAQQFPDLHSELNLSSLELGDSALYFCASSVVGQINEQFFGPGTRLTVL.

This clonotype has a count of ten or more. CDR3 region: CASSRTDFTGELFF. Here the CDR3 DNA reads TGTGCCAGCAGCAGAACGGACTTTACCGGGGAGCTGTTTTTT. The chain joins TRBV12-3 or TRBV12-4 to TRBJ2-2; the D gene is possibly TRBD2 (5 bases). Trimming pared 6 bases from V and 5 bases from J, leaving 13 bases between. The CDR3 spans 14 residues.

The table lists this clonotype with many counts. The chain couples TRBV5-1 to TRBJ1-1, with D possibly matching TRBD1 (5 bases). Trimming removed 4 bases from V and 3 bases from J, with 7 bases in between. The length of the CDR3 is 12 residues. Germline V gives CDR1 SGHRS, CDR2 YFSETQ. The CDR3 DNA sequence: TGCGCCAGCAGCCAGGGATACACTGAAGCTTTCTTT. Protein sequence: CASSQGYTEAFF.

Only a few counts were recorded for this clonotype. The CDR3 region is CASSSGGGLEQYV. CDR3 DNA: TGTGCCAGCAGCTCCGGGGGGGGACTCGAGCAGTACGTC. The rearrangement uses TRBV7-9 and TRBJ2-7; TRBD2 aligns across 8 bases. Germline V gene sequence: CDR1 SEHNR, CDR2 FQNEAQ (reference sequence). CDR3 length equals 13 residues. After removal of 4 bases from V and 6 bases from J, the junction contained 5 bases not matched to a gene.

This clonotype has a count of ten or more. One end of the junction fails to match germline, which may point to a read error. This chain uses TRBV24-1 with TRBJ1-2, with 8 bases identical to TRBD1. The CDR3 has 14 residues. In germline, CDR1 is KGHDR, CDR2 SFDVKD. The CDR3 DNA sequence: TGTGCCACCAGTGATCAAACCGGGACAGGTCGTAAGGCCTTC. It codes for CATSDQTGTGRKAF.

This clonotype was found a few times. The CDR3 DNA follows: TGTGCCAGCAGCTTAAGTCAGGGAGAGTCGATGAACACTGAAGCTTTCTTT. Translation: CASSLSQGESMNTEAFF. The chain employs TRBV7-3 and TRBJ1-1; D perhaps matches TRBD1 (5 bases). V lost 1 base and J lost 0, with 15 bases in between. The CDR3 totals 17 residues. CDR1 is SGHTA and CDR2 is FQGTGA in the germline V gene.

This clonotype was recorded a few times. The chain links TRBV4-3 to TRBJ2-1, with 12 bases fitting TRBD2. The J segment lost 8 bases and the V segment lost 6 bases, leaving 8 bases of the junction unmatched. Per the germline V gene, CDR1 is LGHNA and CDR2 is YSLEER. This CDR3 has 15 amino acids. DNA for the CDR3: TGCGCCAGCAGAGCGACTAGCGGGAGCATCGATGAGCAGTTCTTC. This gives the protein CASRATSGSIDEQFF.